Following are 20 T cell receptor beta chains from one sample sequenced in a study of shared clonotypes between healthy human individuals. Clones were sequenced by immunoSEQ multiplex PCR, and TCRdb holds only the in-frame ones, with some missing. In the table there are a few million clones, around 90% of which are singletons. The sample consisted of naive CD4+ T cells from PBMCs. The subset here: CD45RA+ positively selected. The receptors originated from a man between 18 and 35 years old in good health. Some clones in this sample may be carry-over from other donors' samples.

CDR3 in DNA: TGCGCCAACCGTGACAGTCCACTAACCTACGAGCAGTACTTC. Encoded protein: CANRDSPLTYEQYF. The chain has TRBV10-1 and TRBJ2-7; D might be TRBD1 (5 bases). V was cut by 10 bases and J by 2 bases, with 18 bases left in between. The CDR3 totals 14 residues. Germline V lookup: CDR1 WNHNN, CDR2 SYGVQD (reference sequence).

The chain uses TRBV27 and TRBJ1-1; D might be TRBD1 (5 bases). With 0 bases removed from V and 4 bases from J, the gap between germline ends came to 24 bases. This CDR3 comprises 19 residues. The germline gives CDR1 MNHEY, CDR2 SMNVEV (reference sequence). This CDR3 reads CASSLSMRFDAPGGTEAFF. The CDR3, as DNA: TGTGCCAGCAGTTTATCTATGCGCTTCGATGCGCCTGGGGGCACTGAAGCTTTCTTT.

The chain employs TRBV6-5 and TRBJ2-7, with 10 bases matching TRBD1. V lost 9 bases and J lost 6; bases outside the gene matches: 8. Germline V gene sequence: CDR1 MNHEY, CDR2 SVGAGI. The CDR3 is made up of 13 amino acids. The chain's CDR3 is CASGRQGASEQYF. The CDR3 region has the DNA TGTGCCAGTGGAAGACAGGGGGCGAGCGAGCAGTACTTC.

In its sample, this clone was seen once. V and J are TRBV6-1 and TRBJ2-5; D might be TRBD1 (7 bases). V gave up 11 bases and J gave up 5 bases, with 15 bases separating them. The CDR3 length is 12 residues. CDR1 is MNHNS, CDR2 SASEGT, per germline. The CDR3, as DNA: TGTGCCTCCGCACAGGGGAGGGAGACCCAGTACTTC. This encodes CASAQGRETQYF.

This chain uses TRBV5-1 with TRBJ1-2; D is unresolved. The ends were cut back, 1 base at V and 8 bases at J, with 9 bases in the middle. CDR3 length equals 12 residues. Germline V gene lookup returns CDR1 SGHRS and CDR2 YFSETQ. The CDR3 DNA reads TGCGCCAGCAGCTTGCCCGGGGAGGGCTACACCTTC. Its protein is CASSLPGEGYTF.

The chain links TRBV5-4 to TRBJ1-1; D remains unclear. V was pared by 0 bases and J by 3 bases, with 12 bases between. Looked up from germline, CDR1 is SGHNT and CDR2 is YYREEE (reference sequence). There are 15 residues in the CDR3. CDR3 bases: TGTGCCAGCAGCTTGGGCCAGGCAGCCGACACTGAAGCTTTCTTT. Translating it yields CASSLGQAADTEAFF.

The chain has TRBV5-3 and TRBJ2-2; D is possibly TRBD1 or TRBD2 (6 bases each). TRBV5-3 falls under the ORF class, with uncertain function. The CDR3 is 15 residues long. V was shortened by 4 bases and J by 9 bases, with 19 bases between the two germline ends. CDR3 DNA: TGTGCCAGAAGCGCCTGGAAGGGGGGAGGTCGGGAGCTGTTTTTT. Translated: CARSAWKGGGRELFF.

Concerning this clone: Other DNA sequences in this sample translate to the same CDR3. This chain links TRBV18 with TRBJ2-7; 7 bases are a match to TRBD1. The CDR3 is made up of 15 amino acids. The V gene's germline CDR1 is KGHSH and CDR2 LQKENI. J lost 1 base, V lost 6 bases, and 9 bases had no gene match. The CDR3 region has the DNA TGTGCCAGCTCGCCTGGGACAGCATCATCCTACGAGCAGTACTTC. It specifies CASSPGTASSYEQYF.

J is TRBJ1-5 and V is TRBV27; a possible D gene is TRBD1 (6 bases). This CDR3 is 14 amino acids long. Germline CDR1 reads MNHEY; CDR2 reads SMNVEV (reference sequence). The V end lost 2 bases, the J end lost 6 bases, and 11 bases lay between the germline ends. Here the CDR3 reads CASSLRGARQPQHF. CDR3 DNA sequence: TGTGCCAGCAGTTTACGGGGGGCACGTCAGCCCCAGCATTTT.

V usage is TRBV30 and J usage is TRBJ1-4, with TRBD1 matching over 7 bases. CDR1 is GTSNPN, CDR2 SVGIG, per germline (reference sequence). Trimming at V came to 4 bases and at J to 7 bases, leaving 9 bases not matched to a gene. The CDR3 consists of 14 residues. The CDR3 region has the DNA TGTGCCTGGAAACCAGGGGGTCAGACTGAAAAACTGTTTTTT. The encoded protein is CAWKPGGQTEKLFF. The full variable domain, rest sourced from reference TRBV30 and TRBJ1-4, is SQTIHQWPATLVQPVGSPLSLECTVEGTSNPNLYWYRQAAGRGLQLLFYSVGIGQISSEVPQNLSASRPQDRQFILSSKKLLLSDSGFYLCAWKPGGQTEKLFFGSGTQLSVL.

The chain couples TRBV28 to TRBJ2-5; 14 nucleotides match TRBD2. This CDR3 has 19 amino acids. Germline values: CDR1 MDHEN, CDR2 SYDVKM. V was pared by 5 bases and J by 5 bases, with 16 bases of the junction left unmatched. CDR3 sequence: CASSPRTSGRTGPRETQYF. The CDR3 bases are TGTGCCAGCAGTCCAAGGACTAGCGGGAGGACCGGACCAAGGGAGACCCAGTACTTC.

The rearrangement joins TRBV2 to TRBJ2-1, with TRBD2 identical over 11 bases. The CDR3 runs 14 residues. V lost 3 bases, J lost 9 bases, and 4 bases stayed unmatched. Germline V gene lookup returns CDR1 SNHLY and CDR2 FYNNEI. The CDR3 DNA follows: TGTGCCAGCAGTGATAGCGGGAGGGCGGGTGAGCAGTTCTTC. It yields the protein CASSDSGRAGEQFF.

The CDR3: CASSLRTGEAFF. For the CDR3, the DNA is TGCGCCAGCAGCTTGAGGACTGGAGAAGCTTTCTTT. The chain joins TRBV5-1 to TRBJ1-1; no clear D gene. CDR1 SGHRS and CDR2 YFSETQ come from the germline V gene. This CDR3 has 12 residues. V was trimmed by 1 base and J by 8 bases, leaving 9 bases between them.

The chain combines TRBV6-1 with TRBJ2-7, with a weak D call TRBD2 (5 bases). This CDR3 spans 16 amino acids. V was shortened by 0 bases and J by 3 bases, with 15 bases between the two germline ends. In germline, CDR1 is MNHNS, CDR2 SASEGT. CDR3 protein: CASSEAVRGNLYEQYF. The CDR3, as DNA: TGTGCCAGCAGTGAAGCGGTACGAGGGAACCTCTACGAGCAGTACTTC.

This chain joins TRBV30 and TRBJ2-1, with D perhaps assigned TRBD1 or TRBD2 (5 bases each). In germline, CDR1 is GTSNPN, CDR2 SVGIG (reference sequence). CDR3 length: 13 amino acids. V was cut by 0 bases and J by 15 bases, with 18 bases left in between. The CDR3 DNA follows: TGTGCCTGGAGTGTAGGGGTTTGGGGACCGGCGTTCTTC. Its translation: CAWSVGVWGPAFF.

The rearrangement uses TRBV10-1 and TRBJ2-7; the match to TRBD1 covers 10 bases. CDR3 length equals 14 residues. V shed 7 bases and J 6 bases; nucleotides not matched to a gene: 9. CDR1 is WNHNN and CDR2 is SYGVQD in the germline V gene (reference sequence). The CDR3 reads CASNLGQGVVEQYF. The DNA of the CDR3 is TGCGCCAGCAACCTCGGACAGGGGGTAGTCGAGCAGTACTTC.

The sample holds a few counts of this clone. Other nucleotide sequences in the sample specify the same CDR3. The J gene is TRBJ1-4, the V gene TRBV5-1; D not certain. This CDR3 contains 11 residues. The V and J ends lost 0 bases and 11 bases respectively, with 5 bases between them. Germline-derived CDR1 and CDR2 are SGHRS and YFSETQ. CDR3 nucleotides: TGCGCCAGCAGCTTGGGAGAGAAACTGTTTTTT. It encodes CASSLGEKLFF.

The V and J genes are TRBV9 and TRBJ2-3, with 7 bases matching TRBD1. The CDR3 is made up of 18 amino acids. Per germline, CDR1 SGDLS and CDR2 YYNGEE. V lost 0 bases to trimming and J lost 6 bases; unmatched junction nucleotides: 16. The CDR3 loop is CASSVGLGDSPSRDTQYF. In DNA form, the CDR3 reads TGTGCCAGCAGCGTAGGGTTGGGGGACAGTCCCTCCCGGGATACGCAGTATTTT.

This rearrangement joins TRBV11-3 to TRBJ2-7; TRBD2 agrees at 7 bases. The CDR3 spans 13 residues. V lost 5 bases to trimming and J lost 7 bases; unmatched junction nucleotides: 8. Germline lookup yields CDR1 SGHNT and CDR2 YENEEA. CDR3 sequence reads: CASSPWRESEQYF. CDR3 coding DNA: TGTGCCAGCAGCCCCTGGCGGGAGTCTGAGCAGTACTTC.

The rearrangement joins TRBV28 to TRBJ2-5, with D unclear. This CDR3 has 15 amino acids. Trimming took 7 bases from V and 0 from J, leaving 15 bases between them. CDR1 MDHEN and CDR2 SYDVKM come from the germline V gene. The CDR3 DNA reads as TGTGCCAGCACCCGTTATCCGTCGTACCAAGAGACCCAGTACTTC. Encoded protein: CASTRYPSYQETQYF.